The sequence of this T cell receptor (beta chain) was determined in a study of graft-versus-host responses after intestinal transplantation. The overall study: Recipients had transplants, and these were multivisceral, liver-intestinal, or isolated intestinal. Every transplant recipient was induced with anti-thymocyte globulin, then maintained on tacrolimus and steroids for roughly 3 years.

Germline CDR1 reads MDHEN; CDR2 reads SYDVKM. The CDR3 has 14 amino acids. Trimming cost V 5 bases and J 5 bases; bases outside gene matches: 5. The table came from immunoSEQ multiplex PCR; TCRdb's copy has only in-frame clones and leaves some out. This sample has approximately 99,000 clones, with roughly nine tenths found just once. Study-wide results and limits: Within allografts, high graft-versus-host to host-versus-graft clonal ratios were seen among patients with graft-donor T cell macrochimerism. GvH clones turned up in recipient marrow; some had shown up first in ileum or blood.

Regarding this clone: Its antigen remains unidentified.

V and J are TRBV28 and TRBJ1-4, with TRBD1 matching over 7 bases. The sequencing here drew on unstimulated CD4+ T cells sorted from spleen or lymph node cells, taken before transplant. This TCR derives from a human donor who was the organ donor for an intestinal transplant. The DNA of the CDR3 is TGTGCCAGCAGTGGGGACAGTCAAAATGAAAAACTGTTTTTT. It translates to CASSGDSQNEKLFF.